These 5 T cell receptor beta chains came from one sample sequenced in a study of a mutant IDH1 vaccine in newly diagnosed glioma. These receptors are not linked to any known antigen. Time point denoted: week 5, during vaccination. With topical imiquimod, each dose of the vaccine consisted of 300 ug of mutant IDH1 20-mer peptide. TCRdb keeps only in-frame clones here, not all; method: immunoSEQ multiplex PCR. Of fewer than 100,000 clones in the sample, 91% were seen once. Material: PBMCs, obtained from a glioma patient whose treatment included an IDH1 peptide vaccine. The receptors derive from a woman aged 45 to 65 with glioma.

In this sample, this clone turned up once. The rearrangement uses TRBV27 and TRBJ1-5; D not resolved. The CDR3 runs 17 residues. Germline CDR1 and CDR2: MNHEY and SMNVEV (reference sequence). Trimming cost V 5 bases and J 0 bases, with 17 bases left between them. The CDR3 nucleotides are TGTGCCAGCAGTCCCTTGGGAGCTTTTTATAGCAATCAGCCCCAGCATTTT. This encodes CASSPLGAFYSNQPQHF.

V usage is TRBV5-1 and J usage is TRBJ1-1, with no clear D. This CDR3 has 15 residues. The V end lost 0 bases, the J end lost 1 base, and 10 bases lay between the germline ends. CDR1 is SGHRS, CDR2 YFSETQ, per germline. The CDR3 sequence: CASSLDLQRNTEAFF. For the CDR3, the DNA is TGCGCCAGCAGCTTGGACTTACAGAGGAACACTGAAGCTTTCTTT. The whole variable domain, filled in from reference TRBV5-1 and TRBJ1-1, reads KAGVTQTPRYLIKTRGQQVTLSCSPISGHRSVSWYQQTPGQGLQFLFEYFSETQRNKGNFPGRFSGRQFSNSRSEMNVSTLELGDSALYLCASSLDLQRNTEAFFGQGTRLTVV.

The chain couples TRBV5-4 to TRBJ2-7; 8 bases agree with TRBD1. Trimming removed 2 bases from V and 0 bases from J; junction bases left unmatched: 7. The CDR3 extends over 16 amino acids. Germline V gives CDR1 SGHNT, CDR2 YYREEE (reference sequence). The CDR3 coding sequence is TGTGCCAGCAGCTTTACAACAGGGGGTTACTCCTACGAGCAGTACTTC. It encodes CASSFTTGGYSYEQYF.

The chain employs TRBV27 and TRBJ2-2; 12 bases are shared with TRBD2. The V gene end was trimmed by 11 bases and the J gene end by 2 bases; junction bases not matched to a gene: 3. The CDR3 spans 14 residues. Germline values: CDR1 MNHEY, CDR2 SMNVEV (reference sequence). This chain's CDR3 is CACGLAGNTGELFF. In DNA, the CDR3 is TGTGCCTGCGGACTAGCGGGAAACACCGGGGAGCTGTTTTTT.

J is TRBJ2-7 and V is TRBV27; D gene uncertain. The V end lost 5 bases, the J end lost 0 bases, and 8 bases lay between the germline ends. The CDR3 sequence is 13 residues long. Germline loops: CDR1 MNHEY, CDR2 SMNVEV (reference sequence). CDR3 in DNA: TGTGCCAGCAGTCCTTTCTCCTCCTACGAGCAGTACTTC. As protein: CASSPFSSYEQYF.